One sample yielded the 29 T cell receptor beta chains listed below, sequenced in a study of blood T cell repertoires in COVID-19. Clones were read by immunoSEQ multiplex PCR, and TCRdb kept only the in-frame ones, dropping some. The data contain about 130,000 clones, 80% to 90% of them singletons. The sequenced material came from peripheral blood. Receptors originate from a man in his 60s with active or convalescent COVID-19.

The V and J genes are TRBV5-6 and TRBJ1-5, with D maybe TRBD1 (6 bases). V lost 3 bases and J lost 3, with 10 bases in between. CDR1 SGHDT and CDR2 YYEEEE come from the germline V gene. The CDR3 is made up of 14 amino acids. The CDR3 nucleotides read TGTGCCAGCAGCTGGAGACAGGCCAATCAGCCCCAGCATTTT. As protein: CASSWRQANQPQHF.

The gene calls are TRBV4-3 and TRBJ1-5; D gene ambiguous. CDR1 is LGHNA and CDR2 is YSLEER in the germline V gene. V shed 3 bases and J shed 6 bases, with 9 bases lying between them. This CDR3 spans 13 amino acids. As DNA, the CDR3 is TGCGCCAGCAGCCAGAGAGTCACTCAGCCCCAGCATTTT. This translates into CASSQRVTQPQHF.

The chain is built from TRBV19 and TRBJ2-1; TRBD2 matches at 11 bases. The CDR3 sequence is 16 residues long. J was trimmed by 3 bases and V by 4 bases; bases with no gene match: 5. Germline V lookup: CDR1 LNHDA, CDR2 SQIVND (reference sequence). CDR3 protein: CASSTLAGAGYNEQFF. The CDR3 nucleotides are TGTGCCAGTAGTACACTAGCGGGAGCTGGCTACAATGAGCAGTTCTTC.

This clone was seen just once. This chain connects TRBV4-2 to TRBJ1-5; perhaps TRBD1 as D (6 bases). Trimming removed 1 base from V and 0 bases from J, with 10 bases in between. There are 16 residues in the CDR3. The germline V gene has CDR1 LGHNA and CDR2 YNFKEQ. CDR3 amino acids: CASSQATGLSNQPQHF. CDR3 DNA sequence: TGTGCCAGCAGCCAAGCGACAGGACTTAGCAATCAGCCCCAGCATTTT.

V gene TRBV28 combines with J gene TRBJ2-7; 7 positions match TRBD1. There are 13 residues in the CDR3. The V and J ends lost 5 bases and 5 bases, in that order; junction bases with no gene match: 6. From germline, CDR1 is MDHEN and CDR2 SYDVKM. This CDR3 is CASSRRGMDEQYF. Written as DNA, the CDR3 is TGTGCCAGCAGTCGCAGGGGGATGGACGAGCAGTACTTC.

This clone was seen only once. CDR3 DNA: TGTGCCAGCAGCGGTAGGAGCGAGACCCAGTACTTC. Encoded protein: CASSGRSETQYF. The chain is built from TRBV5-6 and TRBJ2-5; D remains unclear. This CDR3 has 12 amino acids. Deletions cut 4 bases from V and 5 bases from J, with 9 bases between. From germline, CDR1 is SGHDT and CDR2 YYEEEE.

V is TRBV28 and J is TRBJ1-5, with D perhaps TRBD1 (5 bases). Germline CDR1 MDHEN, CDR2 SYDVKM. V lost 3 bases, J lost 5 bases, and 11 bases lay in between. This CDR3 has 14 residues. The CDR3 region is CASSLSQGYQPQHF. The DNA for the CDR3 is TGTGCCAGCAGTTTGTCCCAGGGTTATCAGCCCCAGCATTTT.

The rearrangement uses TRBV28 and TRBJ1-1; no firm D call. The length of the CDR3 is 17 residues. Germline CDR1 reads MDHEN; CDR2 reads SYDVKM. V lost 3 bases and J lost 4, with 21 bases in between. In DNA form, the CDR3 reads TGTGCCAGCAGTTTGCGGGGATTCGGGGAGGCGGGCACTGAAGCTTTCTTT. This codes for CASSLRGFGEAGTEAFF.

The chain couples TRBV6-5 to TRBJ1-1; TRBD1 aligns across 7 bases. The V gene end was trimmed by 4 bases and the J gene end by 2 bases; junction bases not matched to a gene: 4. Germline CDR1 and CDR2: MNHEY and SVGAGI. The CDR3 contains 14 residues. CDR3 nucleotides: TGTGCCAGCAGTTCGGAGGGGGCTAACACTGAAGCTTTCTTT. Its protein product is CASSSEGANTEAFF.

CDR3 region: CAWSKDSQETQYF. Here the CDR3 DNA reads TGTGCCTGGAGTAAGGACAGCCAAGAGACCCAGTACTTC. The chain joins TRBV30 to TRBJ2-5, with D possibly matching TRBD1 (6 bases). Germline loops: CDR1 GTSNPN, CDR2 SVGIG (reference sequence). The CDR3 runs 13 residues. The ends were cut back, 2 bases at V and 1 base at J, with 8 bases in the middle.

As DNA, the CDR3 is TGTGCCAGTAGTACGGACACAGGCGGGACTTACGAGCAGTACTTC. Its translation is CASSTDTGGTYEQYF. V and J are TRBV19 and TRBJ2-7; TRBD2 is a possible D gene (6 bases). V lost 4 bases, J lost 4 bases, and 17 bases lay in between. Per the germline V gene, CDR1 is LNHDA and CDR2 is SQIVND (reference sequence). The CDR3 is 15 residues long.

This clone was counted between two and nine times. CDR3 amino acids: CATSDLRGLAKNIQYF. The CDR3 DNA reads TGTGCCACCAGTGATTTGAGGGGCCTAGCCAAAAACATTCAGTACTTC. J is TRBJ2-4 and V is TRBV24-1; tentatively, D is TRBD1 (5 bases). The CDR3 has 16 amino acids. V lost 0 bases, J lost 0 bases, and 8 bases lay in between. Looked up from germline, CDR1 is KGHDR and CDR2 is SFDVKD.

The chain is built from TRBV6-2 or TRBV6-3 and TRBJ2-3; maybe TRBD2 (6 bases). The CDR3 contains 15 residues. V was clipped by 5 bases and J by 2 bases, with 14 bases between them. Germline V gives CDR1 MNHEY, CDR2 SVGEGT. In DNA, the CDR3 is TGTGCCAGCAGTCGAGGGGACTTTAACACAGATACGCAGTATTTT. Residues: CASSRGDFNTDTQYF.

This chain joins TRBV4-3 and TRBJ2-1, with 13 positions matching TRBD2. CDR3 length equals 17 residues. The J segment lost 5 bases and the V segment lost 3 bases, leaving 7 bases of the junction unmatched. Looked up from germline, CDR1 is LGHNA and CDR2 is YSLEER. CDR3 sequence (DNA): TGCGCCAGCAGCCAGGGATTGGGACTAGCGGGGAACAATGAGCAGTTCTTC. Its translation is CASSQGLGLAGNNEQFF.

The chain carries TRBV7-2 and TRBJ1-6; 7 positions match TRBD1. Germline values: CDR1 SGHTA, CDR2 FQGNSA. J was trimmed by 6 bases and V by 3 bases; bases with no gene match: 5. This CDR3 comprises 15 residues. Here the CDR3 DNA reads TGTGCCAGCAGCTTGGGGACAGAAAGTAATTCACCCCTCCACTTT. This encodes CASSLGTESNSPLHF.

This clone appeared once. The chain joins TRBV28 to TRBJ1-4; D is ambiguous. The germline CDR1 and CDR2 sequences are MDHEN and SYDVKM. The CDR3 is 14 amino acids. V shed 8 bases and J shed 4 bases, with 14 bases lying between them. As DNA, the CDR3 is TGTGCCAGCCAACTTCAGACTTATAATGAAAAACTGTTTTTT. Encoded protein: CASQLQTYNEKLFF.

This clone was picked up one time. This chain uses TRBV5-6 with TRBJ2-7; 7 bases line up with TRBD1. CDR3 length equals 14 residues. V shed 4 bases and J 1 base; nucleotides not matched to a gene: 5. CDR1 and CDR2 (germline): SGHDT, YYEEEE. CDR3 DNA sequence: TGTGCCAGCAGCCGTGACAGGGTTTCCTACGAGCAGTACTTC. Translated: CASSRDRVSYEQYF.

V is TRBV7-3 and J is TRBJ1-2; weak D call: TRBD1 (6 bases). Germline-derived CDR1 and CDR2 are SGHTA and FQGTGA. Trimming cost V 5 bases and J 0 bases, with 13 bases left between them. The CDR3 spans 15 residues. CDR3 sequence (DNA): TGTGCCAGCAGCCGAGGACAGCCCTCTAACTATGGCTACACCTTC. Residues: CASSRGQPSNYGYTF.

The chain carries TRBV19 and TRBJ2-1, with a tentative D call TRBD1 (5 bases). Looked up from germline, CDR1 is LNHDA and CDR2 is SQIVND (reference sequence). This CDR3 comprises 17 residues. V was clipped by 4 bases and J by 0 bases, with 16 bases between them. The CDR3: CASSRGLWGGSYNEQFF. In DNA, the CDR3 is TGTGCCAGTAGTAGGGGCCTGTGGGGTGGCTCCTACAATGAGCAGTTCTTC.

V usage is TRBV9 and J usage is TRBJ2-5; perhaps TRBD2 as D (5 bases). The ends were cut back, 4 bases at V and 4 bases at J, with 11 bases in the middle. Looked up from germline, CDR1 is SGDLS and CDR2 is YYNGEE. This CDR3 spans 13 amino acids. The CDR3 DNA sequence: TGTGCCAGCAGCCCGGGGAACCCAGAGACCCAGTACTTC. Its translation is CASSPGNPETQYF.

This rearrangement joins TRBV9 to TRBJ1-1; 9 bases match TRBD1. From germline, CDR1 is SGDLS and CDR2 YYNGEE. The CDR3 runs to 15 residues. The ends lost 4 bases at V and 1 base at J; junction bases unmatched: 5. CDR3 sequence: CASSTGQGRNTEAFF. In DNA form, the CDR3 reads TGTGCCAGCAGCACCGGACAGGGGAGGAACACTGAAGCTTTCTTT.

The CDR3 DNA reads as TGCGCCAGCAGACCAGGGGGTCGCAATCAGCCCCAGCATTTT. Translating gives CASRPGGRNQPQHF. This sequence joins TRBV10-1 and TRBJ1-5; the match to TRBD1 covers 7 bases. In germline, CDR1 is WNHNN, CDR2 SYGVQD (reference sequence). Losses at the gene ends were 6 bases for V and 2 bases for J; bases not matched to a gene: 4. This CDR3 comprises 14 residues.

V and J are TRBV27 and TRBJ2-7, with TRBD1 identical over 8 bases. The CDR3 runs to 13 residues. V lost 6 bases, J lost 4 bases, and 5 bases stayed unmatched. Germline loops: CDR1 MNHEY, CDR2 SMNVEV (reference sequence). CDR3 region: CASSDRGPYEQYF. The CDR3 nucleotides read TGTGCCAGCAGCGACAGGGGCCCATACGAGCAGTACTTC.

The chain has TRBV5-1 and TRBJ2-5; TRBD1 agrees at 7 bases. CDR1 and CDR2 from the germline V gene are SGHRS and YFSETQ. The junction had 8 bases not matched to a gene; V was cut back by 4 bases and J by 2 bases. CDR3 size: 15 residues. CDR3 in DNA: TGCGCCAGCAGCCGACGGTCCAGGGGGCAAGAGACCCAGTACTTC. This codes for CASSRRSRGQETQYF. The variable domain in full, completed from reference TRBV5-1 and TRBJ2-5, reads KAGVTQTPRYLIKTRGQQVTLSCSPISGHRSVSWYQQTPGQGLQFLFEYFSETQRNKGNFPGRFSGRQFSNSRSEMNVSTLELGDSALYLCASSRRSRGQETQYFGPGTRLLVL.

This clone was seen just once. This chain uses TRBV2 with TRBJ2-1; tentatively, D is TRBD1 (6 bases). Germline lookup yields CDR1 SNHLY and CDR2 FYNNEI. V dropped 6 bases and J dropped 7 bases, with 13 bases sitting between them. This CDR3 contains 13 residues. The CDR3 reads CASSSGVGNEQFF. The CDR3 nucleotides are TGTGCCAGCAGCTCAGGGGTCGGAAATGAGCAGTTCTTC.

The chain carries TRBV7-3 and TRBJ2-2; 14 bases line up with TRBD2. The V gene's germline CDR1 is SGHTA and CDR2 FQGTGA. Trimming at V came to 5 bases and at J to 7 bases, leaving 9 bases not matched to a gene. This CDR3 is 17 amino acids long. DNA of the CDR3: TGTGCCAGCAGCCTTCGACTAGCGGGAGGGCCGAGCGGGGAGCTGTTTTTT. Translation gives CASSLRLAGGPSGELFF.

The chain recombines TRBV18 with TRBJ2-7, with 7 bases fitting TRBD1. Trimming cost V 3 bases and J 5 bases; bases outside gene matches: 4. This CDR3 comprises 13 residues. Germline values: CDR1 KGHSH, CDR2 LQKENI. CDR3 bases: TGTGCCAGCTCACCCGGGACAGTCGACGAGCAGTACTTC. It translates to CASSPGTVDEQYF.

The V call is TRBV28, the J call TRBJ1-1; TRBD1 is a possible D gene (6 bases). The CDR3 runs to 13 residues. The V gene lost 6 bases and the J gene lost 6 bases, with 14 bases spanning the gap. The germline V gene has CDR1 MDHEN and CDR2 SYDVKM. The CDR3 DNA reads as TGTGCCAGCAGCCCAGGGTCAGGGGCTGAAGCTTTCTTT. This encodes CASSPGSGAEAFF.

V usage is TRBV7-2 and J usage is TRBJ1-2; D is unclear. CDR1 SGHTA and CDR2 FQGNSA come from the germline V gene. V lost 0 bases and J 2 bases, leaving 7 bases between the germline ends. The CDR3 covers 14 residues. CDR3 nucleotides: TGTGCCAGCAGCTTAGCCCAGAAGAACTATGGCTACACCTTC. As protein: CASSLAQKNYGYTF.